This T cell receptor (beta chain) was identified in a study of CD8+ T cells in alopecia areata (dated by TCRdb to the late 2010s). Notes on the research overall: The treated patients, all with moderate-to-severe alopecia areata, were enrolled in an open-label pilot trial of oral tofacitinib given at 5 to 10 mg twice daily. In humans, TCRbeta sequencing was performed on scalp tissue and on sorted CD4+ and CD8+ peripheral blood T cells from healthy controls and from patients with patchy or totalis/universalis alopecia areata. Patients on tofacitinib were biopsied at baseline and after 4 and 24 weeks of treatment, and several of the patients also had a later scalp biopsy. Scalp clonality was compared among normal scalp (n=4), patchy alopecia areata scalp (n=8), and alopecia totalis/universalis scalp (n=8). High-throughput TCRbeta sequencing was used to examine T cell clonal expansion in alopecia areata in both the C3H/HeJ mouse model and human patients. Tofacitinib was administered for 6 to 18 months, and 6 months of follow-up off drug were then conducted to assess delayed response and recurrence. RNA was obtained with the PAXgene miRNA kit for fixed scalp, the miRNeasy kit for PBMCs, and the RNeasy kit for mouse skin. Amplification of TCRbeta CDR3 regions was done by immunoSEQ multiplex PCR using 35 Vbeta forward primers and 13 Jbeta reverse primers.

The germline V end is reduced by 2 bases and the J end by 9 bases; junction bases left unmatched: 2. The germline V gene (reference sequence) provides CDR1 MNHEY and CDR2 SMNVEV. The CDR3, from cysteine to phenylalanine, totals 13 residues. Only the CDR3 part of the read is kept: 39 bases, read in frame from the first base. Results the study describes overall, beyond this receptor: Lesional scalp, especially in alopecia totalis/universalis, showed higher clonality and more expanded CD8+ clones than normal scalp, suggesting antigenic drive. Shared TCR sequences between patients were less evident than in mice, which may be partly attributable to HLA diversity in the patient population. Unlike mouse skin, where gammadelta T cells dominate, normal human skin contains resident alphabeta T cells that get sequenced too, which complicates analysis of the scalp TCR repertoire.

Read against the paper, the sample's time point label means: baseline before oral tofacitinib. Peripheral blood and lesional scalp punch biopsies were obtained from patients with alopecia areata. PBMCs were separated by density centrifugation and stained for CD3, CD4 and CD8, after which CD4+ and CD8+ T cells were sorted on a FACSAria. The library was produced with the immunoSEQ multiplex PCR assay. RNA was extracted from all samples and reverse transcribed into cDNA, which served as template for TCR sequencing. SuperScript III was used to make first-strand cDNA, primed with a 2:1 mix of oligo-dT and random hexamers. A synthetic immune receptor repertoire was used to gauge amplification bias, and whatever bias remained was removed computationally. The paper's data handling went like this. Raw reads were preprocessed to remove errors, and CDR3 was defined by IMGT conventions from the conserved cysteine to phenylalanine. To get clonality, Shannon entropy was normalized by log2 of the number of productive unique TCRs and the result was subtracted from 1. Scalp TCRbeta sequences were cross-referenced with sorted blood CD4 and CD8 repertoires so that the CD4 or CD8 identity of scalp clones could be inferred. TCRdb stores this immuneACCESS table with in-frame sequences only. Part of the clones is absent; in the studies checked, under half of the shortfall reflects unresolved V genes, and no reason is known for the rest. V, J and clone size were drawn from that table, and D and trimming were deduced from the DNA. The sample yields tens of thousands of clones; about 96% were counted once. The ten largest clones add up to about 26% of the sample.

About this clone itself: Its antigen remains unidentified. Base quality data are lacking; no much larger clone is found one base away.

The source of this sequence is a human donor with alopecia areata. Specimen: CD8+ T cells sorted from blood, collected at week 0. In this chain, TRBV27 is recombined with TRBJ2-2, with 8 bases aligning to TRBD2. The CDR3 protein is CASSLAGGWELFF. The DNA sequence reads TGTGCCAGCAGTTTAGCGGGGGGTTGGGAGCTGTTTTTT.